This T cell receptor (beta chain) stems from a study of brain metastases from non-small cell lung cancer. Here immunoSEQ multiplex PCR was the method, and the copy in TCRdb shows in-frame clones only, minus some. The data contain roughly 14,000 clones, around 83% of them singletons. About this clone: What it binds is not known.

Findings of the study overall: Expanded T-cell clones appeared in 64% of brain metastases over primaries. Fewer infiltrating T cells were found in brain metastases than primaries. TCR repertoires overlapped largely between brain metastases and matched primaries.

The clonotype originates from a donor aged 40 or over with non-small cell lung cancer. The sequenced sample consisted of primary lung tumor tissue.

This CDR3 reads CASSYGGSGGTDTQYF. The CDR3 coding sequence is TGTGCCAGCAGTTACGGGGGTAGCGGGGGCACAGATACGCAGTATTTT. The J gene is TRBJ2-3, the V gene TRBV6-6, with 8 positions matching TRBD2. CDR1 is MNHNY and CDR2 is SVGAGI in the germline V gene (reference sequence). The CDR3 has 16 amino acids. J gave up 1 base and V 2 bases, and 5 bases lay outside the gene matches.